The rows below give T cell receptor beta chains drawn from one sample of a study of T cell responses to AZD1222 COVID-19 vaccine. Produced via immunoSEQ multiplex PCR; TCRdb's table is partial and in-frame only. The sample lists about 140,000 clones, approximately 93% occurring once. The material was peripheral blood, obtained 28 days after the second AZD1222 dose. The origin of the receptors is an adult who received the AZD1222 COVID-19 vaccine. Each CDR3 is given with its conserved first and last residue. D genes are given only for firm matches. The size of a clone is reported for some rows only, either as once, few or many, or as a class for expanded clones.

j_call	clone_size	v_call	d_call	cdr3_nt	cdr3_aa
TRBJ1-2	.	TRBV7-2	TRBD1	TGTGCCAGCAGCTTACCAGGGGGACGATATGGCTACACCTTC	CASSLPGGRYGYTF
TRBJ1-1	.	TRBV3-1/TRBV3-2	.	TGTGCCAGCAGCCACAAGGTTCGTGGCAACACTGAAGCTTTCTTT	CASSHKVRGNTEAFF
TRBJ2-5	.	TRBV5-1	.	TGCGCCAGCAGCCCCGGGACGAGAGGAATGGAGACCCAGTACTTC	CASSPGTRGMETQYF
TRBJ2-5	.	TRBV5-1	TRBD2	TGCGCCAGCAGCTCTGGGACTAGCGGGTCCCGGGGGACCCAGTACTTC	CASSSGTSGSRGTQYF
TRBJ2-7	.	TRBV6-6	TRBD1	TGTGCCAGCAGTTCGGACAGGTTCTACGAGCAGTACTTC	CASSSDRFYEQYF
TRBJ1-2	once	TRBV29-1	.	TGCAGCGCCCCCTCGACAGAGACTAACTATGGCTACACCTTC	CSAPSTETNYGYTF
TRBJ1-1	.	TRBV10-2	.	TGCGCCAGCAGTACAGGGTTGGTAACTGAAGCTTTCTTT	CASSTGLVTEAFF
TRBJ1-5	once	TRBV6-2/TRBV6-3	.	TGTGCCAGCAGCTCCCGGGGGGGGCGAAGCAATCAGCCCCAGCATTTT	CASSSRGGRSNQPQHF
TRBJ2-7	.	TRBV5-1	.	TGCGCCAGCAGCTTGGACCACTCCTACGAGCAGTACTTC	CASSLDHSYEQYF
TRBJ1-2	once	TRBV6-5	.	TGTGCCAGCAGCTCCGGGACTTCTAACTATGGCTACACCTTC	CASSSGTSNYGYTF
TRBJ2-7	.	TRBV28	TRBD1	TGTGCCAGCAGTCCACAGGGGGAGGCCTACGAGCAGTACTTC	CASSPQGEAYEQYF
TRBJ1-5	few	TRBV7-9	.	TGTGCCAGCAGCCCTACAGGAAATCAGCCCCAGCATTTT	CASSPTGNQPQHF
TRBJ2-2	.	TRBV5-1	TRBD1	TGCGCCAGCAGGCCCAATACAGGGGGCGCTGGCACCGGGGAGCTGTTTTTT	CASRPNTGGAGTGELFF
TRBJ2-4	.	TRBV5-1	TRBD1	TGCGCCAGCAGCCCACAGGGGGCGGCGGCCAAAAACATTCAGTACTTC	CASSPQGAAAKNIQYF
TRBJ2-3	.	TRBV7-3	.	TGTGCCAGCAGCTTAGGGCTTCAGGCGGGCACAGATACGCAGTATTTT	CASSLGLQAGTDTQYF
TRBJ2-3	.	TRBV7-3	.	TGTGCCAGCAGCTTCCAGGGGGGCTTCACAGATACGCAGTATTTT	CASSFQGGFTDTQYF
TRBJ2-2	.	TRBV5-1	TRBD1	TGCGCCAGCAGCTTGGGGCAGGGGGCCGGGGAGCTGTTTTTT	CASSLGQGAGELFF